One and the same sample provided the 18 T cell receptor beta chains below, sequenced in a study of T cells in Graves' hyperthyroidism and ophthalmopathy. It was RNA transcripts that yielded the amplified TCR beta CDR3 regions. The TCR CDR3 first-round RT-PCR relied on the HTBI primer set. TCRdb itself ran the multiplex PCR reads through MiXCR, one entry per CDR3 protein. The table lists fewer than 750,000 distinct CDR3 sequences, 46% of them singletons. The sequencing sample was made of peripheral blood or thyroid tissue (not recorded which). These receptors all come from a woman aged 18-29 years with Graves' hyperthyroidism.

At least ten counts were recorded for this clonotype. The V and J genes are TRBV7-9 and TRBJ1-1, with D maybe TRBD1 (5 bases). Germline V lookup: CDR1 SEHNR, CDR2 FQNEAQ (reference sequence). V gave up 3 bases and J gave up 4 bases, with 9 bases separating them. The CDR3 contains 13 residues. Here the CDR3 reads CASSFEQATEAFF. As DNA, the CDR3 is TGTGCCAGCAGCTTTGAACAGGCCACTGAAGCTTTCTTT.

This sequence joins TRBV29-1 and TRBJ1-1; D unclear. The ends were cut back, 7 bases at V and 2 bases at J, with 23 bases in the middle. From germline, CDR1 is SQVTM and CDR2 ANQGSEA. The CDR3 totals 16 residues. For the CDR3, the DNA is TGCAGCGCCAGCAGCTTGGGGTCGGAATTAAACACTGAAGCTTTCTTT. It encodes CSASSLGSELNTEAFF.

This clonotype was seen at least ten times. The chain uses TRBV20-1 and TRBJ2-2; the match to TRBD2 covers 14 bases. This CDR3 is 18 amino acids long. Looked up from germline, CDR1 is DFQATT and CDR2 is SNEGSKA (reference sequence). V was clipped by 1 base and J by 0 bases; unmatched bases: 4. CDR3 residues: CSARALTSGRANTGELFF. The DNA for the CDR3 is TGCAGTGCTAGAGCTTTGACTAGCGGGAGGGCGAACACCGGGGAGCTGTTTTTT.

In its sample, this clonotype was seen many times. The chain employs TRBV24-1 and TRBJ2-5, with 7 nucleotides matching TRBD1. The CDR3 is 14 residues long. V was clipped by 10 bases and J by 2 bases; unmatched bases: 9. Germline CDR1 is KGHDR and CDR2 is SFDVKD. CDR3 sequence: CATSRDRDQETQYF. The CDR3 DNA follows: TGTGCCACATCTCGGGACAGAGATCAAGAGACCCAGTACTTC.

The chain couples TRBV7-2 to TRBJ2-7, with 7 nucleotides matching TRBD1. The DNA end is more similar to TRBJ2-1, so the J call may be wrong. The CDR3 has 14 residues. Germline V gene sequence: CDR1 SGHTA, CDR2 FQGNSA. CDR3 in DNA: TGTGCCAGCAGCGGCCGGGACAGATACAATGAGCAGTTCTTC. Its translation: CASSGRDRYNEQFF.

This clonotype was detected many times. V and J are TRBV2 and TRBJ2-7, with TRBD2 matching 7 bases. V was pared by 3 bases and J by 3 bases, with 5 bases of the junction left unmatched. This CDR3 region has 14 residues. Germline V gene sequence: CDR1 SNHLY, CDR2 FYNNEI. The CDR3 region has the DNA TGTGCCAGCAGTGAGGGGACTATAATCTACGAGCAGTACTTC. It encodes CASSEGTIIYEQYF.

V and J are TRBV2 and TRBJ1-2; D remains ambiguous. Germline lookup yields CDR1 SNHLY and CDR2 FYNNEI. The CDR3 is made up of 13 amino acids. The V and J ends lost 3 bases and 4 bases respectively, with 9 bases between them. Here the CDR3 DNA reads TGTGCCAGCAGTGATTTGGGTTCCTATGGCTACACCTTC. Residues: CASSDLGSYGYTF.

On this clonotype itself: It may be a read error: a sequence one base away is much more abundant. The rearrangement links TRBV5-5 to TRBJ2-5; 7 positions match TRBD1. Germline loops: CDR1 SGHKS, CDR2 YYEKEE (reference sequence). The CDR3 totals 15 residues. The CDR3: CASRAFGDSGRTQYF. The CDR3 DNA reads as TGCGCCAGTCGGGCTTTCGGGGACAGTGGTAGGACCCAGTACTTC.

This rearrangement joins TRBV24-1 to TRBJ1-5, with 8 positions matching TRBD1. This CDR3 has 16 amino acids. After removal of 5 bases from V and 0 bases from J, the junction contained 5 bases not matched to a gene. Germline values: CDR1 KGHDR, CDR2 SFDVKD. CDR3 DNA: TGTGCCACCAGTGCTTGGACAGGGCATAGCAATCAGCCCCAGCATTTT. This translates into CATSAWTGHSNQPQHF.

At least ten counts were recorded for this clonotype. CDR3 nucleotide sequence: TGTGCCAGCAGCTTAGCAGGGAGCCCTGGCTACACCTTC. Translated, it gives CASSLAGSPGYTF. V usage is TRBV7-9 and J usage is TRBJ1-2; D uncertain. The V and J ends lost 0 bases and 7 bases respectively, with 9 bases between them. Looked up from germline, CDR1 is SEHNR and CDR2 is FQNEAQ (reference sequence). There are 13 residues in the CDR3.

The chain combines TRBV2 with TRBJ2-5; perhaps TRBD1 as D (7 bases). The CDR3 spans 16 residues. Germline V gene sequence: CDR1 SNHLY, CDR2 FYNNEI. Trimming removed 6 bases from V and 5 bases from J, with 22 bases in between. Written as DNA, the CDR3 is TGTGCCAGCAGAACTTCTCCAGGGGGGAGCTACGAGACCCAGTACTTC. Its protein product is CASRTSPGGSYETQYF.

On this clonotype: A much larger clone lies one base from this, so it may be a read error. V gene TRBV10-3 combines with J gene TRBJ1-4, with 7 positions matching TRBD1. Trimming cost V 8 bases and J 6 bases; bases outside gene matches: 12. Germline CDR1 is ENHRY and CDR2 is SYGVKD. CDR3 length: 15 residues. CDR3 in amino acids: CAIGRLTGKDEKLFF. Here the CDR3 DNA reads TGTGCCATCGGCAGATTGACAGGGAAGGATGAAAAACTGTTTTTT.

This clonotype was counted at least ten times. The V call is TRBV12-3 or TRBV12-4, the J call TRBJ1-5, with a possible D match to TRBD1 (6 bases). Trimming removed 5 bases from V and 4 bases from J, with 12 bases in between. The length of the CDR3 is 14 residues. The CDR3 spells CASSPGQPNQPQHF. The CDR3 coding sequence is TGTGCCAGCAGTCCCGGACAGCCAAATCAGCCCCAGCATTTT.

The CDR3 protein is CASSVAGTSRFQGEQFF. CDR3 nucleotide sequence: TGTGCCAGCAGCGTAGCAGGGACTAGCAGATTCCAGGGGGAGCAGTTCTTC. The V gene is TRBV9, the J gene TRBJ2-1; 9 bases are shared with TRBD2. Losses at the gene ends were 0 bases for V and 10 bases for J; bases not matched to a gene: 14. CDR1 is SGDLS and CDR2 is YYNGEE in the germline V gene. The CDR3 has 17 amino acids.

This clonotype came up many times. The gene calls are TRBV13 and TRBJ1-1, with D hard to call. Trimming removed 5 bases from V and 1 base from J, with 8 bases in between. The CDR3 has 13 residues. CDR1 is PRHDT, CDR2 FYEKMQ, per germline (reference sequence). The CDR3 region has the DNA TGTGCCAGCAGCAAGTACAGGAACACTGAAGCTTTCTTT. It translates to CASSKYRNTEAFF.

Regarding this clonotype: A much larger clone sits a single nucleotide away, making a read error possible. The chain couples TRBV11-2 to TRBJ1-1, with a possible D match to TRBD1 (5 bases). CDR3 size: 17 residues. In germline, CDR1 is SGHAT, CDR2 FQNNGV. CDR3 region: CASSLLSSTAMNTGAFF. CDR3 nucleotide sequence: TGTGCCAGCAGCTTACTCTCCTCGACAGCTATGAACACTGGAGCTTTCTTT.

CDR3 bases: TGTGCCAGCAGCGTAGGAGGGACTAGCGGCCACGAGCAGTACTTC. Its translation is CASSVGGTSGHEQYF. The chain is built from TRBV9 and TRBJ2-7; the match to TRBD2 covers 11 bases. From germline, CDR1 is SGDLS and CDR2 YYNGEE. V dropped 0 bases and J dropped 5; count of bases not matched to a gene: 4. This CDR3 contains 15 residues.

V and J are TRBV10-3 and TRBJ1-1, with a possible D match to TRBD1 (6 bases). The CDR3 runs 13 residues. V was shortened by 6 bases and J by 0 bases, with 8 bases between the two germline ends. The germline CDR1 and CDR2 sequences are ENHRY and SYGVKD. This CDR3 is CAIRRTVNTEAFF. The CDR3 coding sequence is TGTGCCATCAGAAGGACAGTGAACACTGAAGCTTTCTTT.